This TCR beta chain emerged from a study of T cell responses to AZD1222 COVID-19 vaccine (dated by TCRdb to the early 2020s). Broadly, across the study: A total of under 250 trial participants underwent TCR sequencing, of whom approximately 200 had received two doses of AZD1222 and around 25 had received two doses of the MenACWY control vaccine. Trial participants were enrolled by age into subgroups of 18-55, 56-69 and 70-plus years, and around 150, 29 and 61 TCR-sequenced participants, respectively, were included in these subgroups. Summary of the overall study and its limitations: Because no day 14 peak-response samples were available, repertoires were characterized only after the peak T cell response. Conclusions about previously exposed vaccinees are limited because only a handful of AZD1222 recipients were SARS-CoV-2 seropositive at baseline. Reportedly, almost half of the unique spike-specific TCRs recognized epitopes lying outside the regions that are mutated in the B.1.351 and B.1.1.7 variants. Spike-specific TCR breadth and depth rose significantly after two AZD1222 doses compared with day 0 and with MenACWY recipients. The whole spike protein was spanned by vaccine-associated CD4 TCRs, and dominant responses were seen in regions 160-218 and 743-854. Participants were mostly white British and included more females than males, and it was suggested by the authors that clonal diversity may have been underestimated. The 56-69-year group was small, and its depth increase did not reach significance, likely because of low power.

The CDR3 regions of human TCRbeta chains were analyzed by immunosequencing. As for the original processing: Repertoire TCRs were checked for matches against a reference library of SARS-CoV-2-specific TCRs that had been generated using the MIRA antigen-specificity platform. Breadth meant the fraction of unique TCRs that were SARS-CoV-2-associated, whereas depth meant the fraction of total T cells that were SARS-CoV-2-associated. Using the MIRA data, each spike-specific TCR was assigned both to the spike region to which the TCR was reactive and to a CD4 or CD8 class. Log10-transformed breadth and depth values were compared by one-way ANOVA with Sidak's multiple comparisons tests. TCRdb's version of the immuneACCESS table is confined to in-frame rearrangements and falls short of the full clone set. An unresolved V gene accounts for under half of the shortfall where checked; the remainder is of unknown origin. D and trimming were read from the DNA, whereas the V and J calls and clone size are those reported in that table. Across this sample there are 75,000 to 95,000 clones, with 92% seen only once. Of the sample, approximately 6.6% falls within the top ten clones.

With regard to this clone: What this receptor recognizes is not known. Base qualities are not recorded, but no much larger clone differs from it by a single base.

CDR3 length: 14 amino acids, cysteine to phenylalanine. The DNA shown is the 42-base CDR3, in frame from base 1. The CDR1 and CDR2 encoded by the germline V gene are KGHSH and LQKENI. V and J lose 3 bases and 2 bases, and a span of 10 bases separates them. According to the study, the label for this sample's time point signals: baseline before first vaccination. The treatment or condition label for this specimen denotes: meningococcal conjugate vaccine given as trial control. Samples from vaccinated people were obtained from the UK trials COV001 and COV002, which included a single-blind randomized controlled phase 2/3 trial of AZD1222 (ChAdOx1 nCoV-19) in healthy adults. For TCRbeta chain sequencing, PBMC samples were collected from trial participants at day 0 and at day 28 after the second dose.

The sample in question was peripheral blood, obtained on day 0 of MenACWY control vaccination. The sequence came from an adult in good health. The chain couples TRBV18 to TRBJ2-5, and TRBD1 may be the D gene, going by 6 matching bases. The CDR3 here reads CASSPQGPQETQYF. The DNA sequence reads TGTGCCAGCTCACCCCAGGGGCCTCAAGAGACCCAGTACTTC.